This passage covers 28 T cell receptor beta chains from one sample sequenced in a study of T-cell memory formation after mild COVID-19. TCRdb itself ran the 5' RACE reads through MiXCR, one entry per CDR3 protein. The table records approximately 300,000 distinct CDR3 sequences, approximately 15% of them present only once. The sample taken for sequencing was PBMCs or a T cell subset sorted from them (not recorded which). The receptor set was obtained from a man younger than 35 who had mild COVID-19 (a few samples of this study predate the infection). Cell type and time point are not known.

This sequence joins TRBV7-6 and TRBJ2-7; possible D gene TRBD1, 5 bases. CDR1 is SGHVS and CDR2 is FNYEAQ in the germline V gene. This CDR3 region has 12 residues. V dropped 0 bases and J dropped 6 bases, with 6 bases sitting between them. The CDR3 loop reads CASSLAGVEQYF. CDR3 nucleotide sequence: TGTGCCAGCAGCTTAGCAGGGGTCGAGCAGTACTTC.

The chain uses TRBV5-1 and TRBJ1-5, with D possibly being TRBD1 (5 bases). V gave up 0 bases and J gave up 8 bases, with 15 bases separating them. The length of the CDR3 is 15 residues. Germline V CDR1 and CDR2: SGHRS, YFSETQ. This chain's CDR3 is CASSLGDYPREPQHF. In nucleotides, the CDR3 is TGCGCCAGCAGCTTGGGCGACTATCCCAGGGAGCCCCAGCATTTT. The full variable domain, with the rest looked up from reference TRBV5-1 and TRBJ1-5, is KAGVTQTPRYLIKTRGQQVTLSCSPISGHRSVSWYQQTPGQGLQFLFEYFSETQRNKGNFPGRFSGRQFSNSRSEMNVSTLELGDSALYLCASSLGDYPREPQHFGDGTRLSIL.

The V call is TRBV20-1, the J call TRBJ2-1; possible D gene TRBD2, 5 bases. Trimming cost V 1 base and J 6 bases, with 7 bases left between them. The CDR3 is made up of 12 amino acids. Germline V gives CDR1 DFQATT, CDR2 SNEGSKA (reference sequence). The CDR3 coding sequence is TGCAGTGCTAGAGGGCGGGCCAATGAGCAGTTCTTC. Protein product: CSARGRANEQFF.

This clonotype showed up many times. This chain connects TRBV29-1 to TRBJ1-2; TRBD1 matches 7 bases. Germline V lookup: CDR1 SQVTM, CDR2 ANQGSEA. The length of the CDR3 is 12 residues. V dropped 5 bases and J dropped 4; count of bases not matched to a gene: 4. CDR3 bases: TGCAGCGTTCGACAGGGAGTCTATGGCTACACCTTC. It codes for CSVRQGVYGYTF.

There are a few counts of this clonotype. The CDR3 DNA reads as TGTGCCAGCAGTTACGGCGCAGGCAATCAGCCCCAGCATTTT. Protein sequence: CASSYGAGNQPQHF. The V gene is TRBV6-5, the J gene TRBJ1-5, with D uncertain. The V gene lost 2 bases and the J gene lost 2 bases, with 7 bases spanning the gap. The CDR3 has 14 residues. Germline CDR1 reads MNHEY; CDR2 reads SVGAGI.

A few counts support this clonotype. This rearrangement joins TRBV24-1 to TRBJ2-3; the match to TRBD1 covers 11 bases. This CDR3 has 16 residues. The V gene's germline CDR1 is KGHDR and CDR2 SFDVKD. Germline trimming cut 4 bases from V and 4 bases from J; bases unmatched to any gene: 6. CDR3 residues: CATSDPGQGESDTQYF. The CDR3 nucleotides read TGTGCCACCAGTGACCCGGGACAGGGGGAATCAGATACGCAGTATTTT.

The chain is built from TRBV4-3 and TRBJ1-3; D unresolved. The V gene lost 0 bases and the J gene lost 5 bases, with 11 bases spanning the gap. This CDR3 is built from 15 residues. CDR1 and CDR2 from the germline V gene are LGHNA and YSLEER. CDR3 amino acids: CASSQDGGYRNTIYF. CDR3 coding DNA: TGCGCCAGCAGCCAAGACGGTGGCTATAGAAACACCATATATTTT.

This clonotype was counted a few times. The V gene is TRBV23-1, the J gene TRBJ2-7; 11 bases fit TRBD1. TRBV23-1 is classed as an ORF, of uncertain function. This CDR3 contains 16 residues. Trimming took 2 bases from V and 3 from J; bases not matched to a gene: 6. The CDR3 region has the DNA TGCGCCAGCAGTCAACCAGGACAGGGGGCAAGCTACGAGCAGTACTTC. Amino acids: CASSQPGQGASYEQYF.

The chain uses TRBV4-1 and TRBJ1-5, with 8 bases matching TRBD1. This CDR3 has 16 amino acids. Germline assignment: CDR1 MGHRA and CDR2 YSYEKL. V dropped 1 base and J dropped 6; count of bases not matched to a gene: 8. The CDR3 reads CASSQVIRGRRQPQHF. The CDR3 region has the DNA TGCGCCAGCAGCCAAGTAATCAGGGGGCGACGTCAGCCCCAGCATTTT.

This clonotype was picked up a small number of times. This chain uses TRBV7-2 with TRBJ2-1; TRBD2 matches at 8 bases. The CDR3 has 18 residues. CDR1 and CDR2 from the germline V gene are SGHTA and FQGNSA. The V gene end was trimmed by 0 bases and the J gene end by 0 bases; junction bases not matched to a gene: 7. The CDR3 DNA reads TGTGCCAGCAGCTTAGCGCCCGGGGGGGCCCGCTCCTACAATGAGCAGTTCTTC. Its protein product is CASSLAPGGARSYNEQFF.

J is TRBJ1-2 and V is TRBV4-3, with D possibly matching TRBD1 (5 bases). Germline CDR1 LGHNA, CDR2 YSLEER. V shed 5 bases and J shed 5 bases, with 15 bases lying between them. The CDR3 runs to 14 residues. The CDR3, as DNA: TGCGCCAGCAGCACCAAAGGTGGGGGATATGGCTACACCTTC. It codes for CASSTKGGGYGYTF.

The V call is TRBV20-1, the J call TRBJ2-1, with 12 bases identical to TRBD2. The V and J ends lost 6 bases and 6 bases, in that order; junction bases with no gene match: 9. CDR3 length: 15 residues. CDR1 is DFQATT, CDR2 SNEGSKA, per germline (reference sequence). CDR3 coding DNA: TGCAGTGCGACGAGACTAGCGGGGGCCCGCAATGAGCAGTTCTTC. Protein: CSATRLAGARNEQFF.

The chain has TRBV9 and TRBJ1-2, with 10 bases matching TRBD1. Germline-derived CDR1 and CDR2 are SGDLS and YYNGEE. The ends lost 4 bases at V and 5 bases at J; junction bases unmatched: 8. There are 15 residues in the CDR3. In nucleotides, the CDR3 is TGTGCCAGCAGCAAAAATAGGGACAGGGGATATGGCTACACCTTC. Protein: CASSKNRDRGYGYTF. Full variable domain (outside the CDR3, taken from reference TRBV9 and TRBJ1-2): DSGVTQTPKHLITATGQRVTLRCSPRSGDLSVYWYQQSLDQGLQFLIQYYNGEERAKGNILERFSAQQFPDLHSELNLSSLELGDSALYFCASSKNRDRGYGYTFGSGTRLTVV.

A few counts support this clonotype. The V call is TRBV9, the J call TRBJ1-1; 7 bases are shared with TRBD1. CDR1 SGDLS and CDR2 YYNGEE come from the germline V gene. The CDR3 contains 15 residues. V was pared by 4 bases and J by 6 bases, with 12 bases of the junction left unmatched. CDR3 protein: CASSPQGQGVAEAFF. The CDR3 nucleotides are TGTGCCAGCAGCCCTCAGGGGCAGGGGGTTGCTGAAGCTTTCTTT.

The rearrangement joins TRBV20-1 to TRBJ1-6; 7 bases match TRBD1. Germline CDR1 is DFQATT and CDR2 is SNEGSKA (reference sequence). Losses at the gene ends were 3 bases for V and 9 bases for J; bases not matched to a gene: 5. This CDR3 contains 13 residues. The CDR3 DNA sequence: TGCAGTGCTAGGTCCGGGACAGTTTCACCCCTCCACTTT. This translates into CSARSGTVSPLHF.

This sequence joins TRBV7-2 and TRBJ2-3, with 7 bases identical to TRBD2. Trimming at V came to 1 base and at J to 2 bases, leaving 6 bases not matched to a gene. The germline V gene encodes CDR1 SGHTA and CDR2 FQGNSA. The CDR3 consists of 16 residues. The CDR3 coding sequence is TGTGCCAGCAGCTTAGTTCCGCGGGGGAACACAGATACGCAGTATTTT. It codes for CASSLVPRGNTDTQYF.

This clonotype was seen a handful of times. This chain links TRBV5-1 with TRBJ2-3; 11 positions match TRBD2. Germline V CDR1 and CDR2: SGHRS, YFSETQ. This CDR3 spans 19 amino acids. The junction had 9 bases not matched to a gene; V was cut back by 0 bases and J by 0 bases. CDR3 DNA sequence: TGCGCCAGCAGCTTGGAAGCCGCGGGACTAGCGGCTAGCACAGATACGCAGTATTTT. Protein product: CASSLEAAGLAASTDTQYF.

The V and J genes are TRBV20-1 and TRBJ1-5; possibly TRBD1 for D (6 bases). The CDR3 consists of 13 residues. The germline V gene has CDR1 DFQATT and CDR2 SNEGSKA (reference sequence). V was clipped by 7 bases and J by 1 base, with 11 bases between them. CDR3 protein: CSGLQGSNQPQHF. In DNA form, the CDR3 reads TGCAGTGGGCTACAGGGAAGCAATCAGCCCCAGCATTTT.

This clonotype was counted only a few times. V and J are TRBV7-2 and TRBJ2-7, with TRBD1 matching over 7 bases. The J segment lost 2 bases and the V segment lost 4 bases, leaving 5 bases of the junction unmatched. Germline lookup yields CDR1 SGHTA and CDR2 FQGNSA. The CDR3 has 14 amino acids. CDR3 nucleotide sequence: TGTGCCAGCAGCTCGGACAGGCTGACCTACGAGCAGTACTTC. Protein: CASSSDRLTYEQYF.

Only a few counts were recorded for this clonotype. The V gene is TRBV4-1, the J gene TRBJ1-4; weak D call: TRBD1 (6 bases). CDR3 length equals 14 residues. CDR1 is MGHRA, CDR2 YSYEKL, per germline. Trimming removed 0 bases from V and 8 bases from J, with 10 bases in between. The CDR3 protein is CASSQEWTAEKLFF. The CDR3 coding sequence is TGCGCCAGCAGCCAAGAATGGACAGCGGAAAAACTGTTTTTT.

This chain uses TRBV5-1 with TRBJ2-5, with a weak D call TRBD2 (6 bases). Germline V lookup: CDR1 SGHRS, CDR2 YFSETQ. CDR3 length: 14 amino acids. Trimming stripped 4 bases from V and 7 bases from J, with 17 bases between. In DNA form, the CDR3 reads TGCGCCAGCAGCCCGAGCGATCTGGGAGGGACCCAGTACTTC. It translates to CASSPSDLGGTQYF.

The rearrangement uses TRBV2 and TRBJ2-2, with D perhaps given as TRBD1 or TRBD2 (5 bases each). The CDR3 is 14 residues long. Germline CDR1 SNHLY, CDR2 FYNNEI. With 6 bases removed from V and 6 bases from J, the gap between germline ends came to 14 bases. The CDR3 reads CASSLGPIPGELFF. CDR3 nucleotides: TGTGCCAGCAGCCTGGGACCTATTCCCGGGGAGCTGTTTTTT.

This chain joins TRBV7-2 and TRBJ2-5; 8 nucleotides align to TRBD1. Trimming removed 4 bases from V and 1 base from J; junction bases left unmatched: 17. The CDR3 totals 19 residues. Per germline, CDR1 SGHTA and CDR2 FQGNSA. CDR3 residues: CASSSMVRQGWGPQETQYF. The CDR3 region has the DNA TGTGCCAGCAGCTCAATGGTACGACAGGGGTGGGGTCCCCAAGAGACCCAGTACTTC.

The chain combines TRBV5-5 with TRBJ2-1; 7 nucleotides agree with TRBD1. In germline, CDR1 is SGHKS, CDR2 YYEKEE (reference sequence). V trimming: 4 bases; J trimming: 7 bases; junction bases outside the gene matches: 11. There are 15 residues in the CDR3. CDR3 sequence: CASSPVSGQLNEQFF. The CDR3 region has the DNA TGTGCCAGCAGCCCGGTTTCGGGACAGCTGAATGAGCAGTTCTTC.

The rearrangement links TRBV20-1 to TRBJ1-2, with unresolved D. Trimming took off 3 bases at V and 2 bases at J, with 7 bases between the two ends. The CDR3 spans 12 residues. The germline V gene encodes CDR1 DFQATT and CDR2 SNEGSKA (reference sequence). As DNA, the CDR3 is TGCAGTGCTAGTCTCCGGAACTATGGCTACACCTTC. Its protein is CSASLRNYGYTF.

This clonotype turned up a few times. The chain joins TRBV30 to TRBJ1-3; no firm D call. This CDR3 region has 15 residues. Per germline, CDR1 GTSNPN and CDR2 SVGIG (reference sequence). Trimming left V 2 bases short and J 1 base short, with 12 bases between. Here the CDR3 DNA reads TGTGCCTGGAGTAAAATACGGGTTTCTGGAAACACCATATATTTT. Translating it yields CAWSKIRVSGNTIYF.

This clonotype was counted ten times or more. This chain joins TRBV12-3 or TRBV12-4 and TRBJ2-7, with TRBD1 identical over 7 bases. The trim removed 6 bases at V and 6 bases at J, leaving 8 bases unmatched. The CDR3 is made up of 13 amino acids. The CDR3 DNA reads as TGTGCCAGCAGGCCGGGACAGAGAGGCGAGCAGTACTTC. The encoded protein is CASRPGQRGEQYF.

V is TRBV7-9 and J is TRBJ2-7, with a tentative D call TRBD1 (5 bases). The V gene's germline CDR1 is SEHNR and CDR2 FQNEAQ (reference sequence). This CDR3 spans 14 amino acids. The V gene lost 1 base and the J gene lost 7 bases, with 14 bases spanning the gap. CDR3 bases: TGTGCCAGCAGCTTAGAAGGGGCTCCTTTTGAGCAGTACTTC. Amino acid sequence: CASSLEGAPFEQYF.